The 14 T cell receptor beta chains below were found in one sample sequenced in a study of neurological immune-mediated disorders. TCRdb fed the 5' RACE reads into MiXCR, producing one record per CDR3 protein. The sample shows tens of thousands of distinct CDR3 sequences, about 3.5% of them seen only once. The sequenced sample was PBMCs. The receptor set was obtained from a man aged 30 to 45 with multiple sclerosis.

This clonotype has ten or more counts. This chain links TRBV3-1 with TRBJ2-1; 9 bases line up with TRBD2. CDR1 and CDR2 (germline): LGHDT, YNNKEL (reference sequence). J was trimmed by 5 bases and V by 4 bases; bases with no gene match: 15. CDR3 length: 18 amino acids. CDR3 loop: CASSPDGRGGPRDNEQFF. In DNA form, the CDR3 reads TGTGCCAGCAGCCCGGATGGGCGGGGGGGCCCCCGGGACAATGAGCAGTTCTTC.

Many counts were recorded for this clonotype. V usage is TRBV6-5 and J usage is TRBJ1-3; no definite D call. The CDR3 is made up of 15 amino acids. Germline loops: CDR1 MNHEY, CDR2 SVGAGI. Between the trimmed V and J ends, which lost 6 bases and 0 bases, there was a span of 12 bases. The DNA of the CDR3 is TGTGCCAGCAGCAACTCCGGGAACTCTGGAAACACCATATATTTT. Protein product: CASSNSGNSGNTIYF.

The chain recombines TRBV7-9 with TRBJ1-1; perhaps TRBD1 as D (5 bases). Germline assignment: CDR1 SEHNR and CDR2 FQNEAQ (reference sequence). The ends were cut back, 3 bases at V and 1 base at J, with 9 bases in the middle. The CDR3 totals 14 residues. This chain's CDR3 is CASSFFTGNTEAFF. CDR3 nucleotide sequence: TGTGCCAGCAGCTTTTTCACAGGGAACACTGAAGCTTTCTTT.

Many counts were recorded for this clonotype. The CDR3 nucleotides read TGTGCCACCAGTGATTCGGGAGGCCTGGGCTCCTACAATGAGCAGTTCTTC. Protein sequence: CATSDSGGLGSYNEQFF. The rearrangement joins TRBV24-1 to TRBJ2-1; 7 nucleotides match TRBD2. This CDR3 comprises 17 residues. Trimming removed 2 bases from V and 0 bases from J; junction bases left unmatched: 6. Germline assignment: CDR1 KGHDR and CDR2 SFDVKD.

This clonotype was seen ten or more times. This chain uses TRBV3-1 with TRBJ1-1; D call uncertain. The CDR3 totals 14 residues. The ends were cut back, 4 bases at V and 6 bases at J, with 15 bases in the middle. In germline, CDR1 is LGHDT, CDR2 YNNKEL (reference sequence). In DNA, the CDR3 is TGTGCCAGCAGCCCTCGGACCGGAGACTCTGAAGCTTTCTTT. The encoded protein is CASSPRTGDSEAFF.

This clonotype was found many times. The CDR3 sequence is CSARDSGQGHEKLFF. DNA for the CDR3: TGCAGTGCTAGAGACTCCGGACAGGGGCATGAAAAACTGTTTTTT. J is TRBJ1-4 and V is TRBV20-1; 9 nucleotides line up with TRBD1. Germline values: CDR1 DFQATT, CDR2 SNEGSKA (reference sequence). This CDR3 contains 15 residues. The junction had 5 bases not matched to a gene; V was cut back by 0 bases and J by 6 bases.

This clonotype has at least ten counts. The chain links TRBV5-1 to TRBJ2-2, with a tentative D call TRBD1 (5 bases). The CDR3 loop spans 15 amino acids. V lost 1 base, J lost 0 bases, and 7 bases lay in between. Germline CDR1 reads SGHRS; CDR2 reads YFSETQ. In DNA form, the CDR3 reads TGCGCCAGCAGCTTGACAGGCGCGAACACCGGGGAGCTGTTTTTT. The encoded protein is CASSLTGANTGELFF. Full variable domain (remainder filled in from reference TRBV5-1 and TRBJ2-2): KAGVTQTPRYLIKTRGQQVTLSCSPISGHRSVSWYQQTPGQGLQFLFEYFSETQRNKGNFPGRFSGRQFSNSRSEMNVSTLELGDSALYLCASSLTGANTGELFFGEGSRLTVL.

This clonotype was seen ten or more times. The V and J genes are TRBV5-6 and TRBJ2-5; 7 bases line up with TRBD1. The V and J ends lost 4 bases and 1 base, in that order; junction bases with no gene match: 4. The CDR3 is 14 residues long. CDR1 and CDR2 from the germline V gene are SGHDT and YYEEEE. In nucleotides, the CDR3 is TGTGCCAGCAGCGGCACAGGGGCCCAAGAGACCCAGTACTTC. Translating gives CASSGTGAQETQYF.

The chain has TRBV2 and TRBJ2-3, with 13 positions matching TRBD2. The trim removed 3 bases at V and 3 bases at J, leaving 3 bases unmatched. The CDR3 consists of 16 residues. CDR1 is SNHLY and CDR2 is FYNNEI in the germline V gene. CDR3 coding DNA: TGTGCCAGCAGTGAGACTAGCGGGGGGAGGACAGATACGCAGTATTTT. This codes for CASSETSGGRTDTQYF.

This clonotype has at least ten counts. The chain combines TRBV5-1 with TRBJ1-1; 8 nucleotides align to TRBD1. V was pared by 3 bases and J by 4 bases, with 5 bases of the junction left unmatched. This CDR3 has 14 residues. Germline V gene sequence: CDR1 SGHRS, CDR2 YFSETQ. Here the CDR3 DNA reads TGCGCCAGCAGCTCACAGGGGGTGGGCACTGAAGCTTTCTTT. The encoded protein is CASSSQGVGTEAFF.

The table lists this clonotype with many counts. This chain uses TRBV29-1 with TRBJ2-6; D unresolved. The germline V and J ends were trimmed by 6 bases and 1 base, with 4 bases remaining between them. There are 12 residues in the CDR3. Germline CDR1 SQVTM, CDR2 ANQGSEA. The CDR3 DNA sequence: TGCAGCGTCTTTTCTGGGGCCAACGTCCTGACTTTC. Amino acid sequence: CSVFSGANVLTF.

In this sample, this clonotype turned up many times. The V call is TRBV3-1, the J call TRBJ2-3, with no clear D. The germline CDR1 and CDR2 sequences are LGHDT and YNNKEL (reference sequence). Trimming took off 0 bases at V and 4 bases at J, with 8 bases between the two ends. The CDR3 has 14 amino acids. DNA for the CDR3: TGTGCCAGCAGCCAAGATCCAGCGCCAGATACGCAGTATTTT. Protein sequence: CASSQDPAPDTQYF.

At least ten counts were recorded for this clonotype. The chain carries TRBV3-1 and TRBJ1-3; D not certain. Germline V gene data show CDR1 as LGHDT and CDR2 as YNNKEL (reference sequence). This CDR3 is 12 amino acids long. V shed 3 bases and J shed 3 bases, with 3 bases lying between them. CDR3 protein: CASSHDGNTIYF. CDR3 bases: TGTGCCAGCAGCCATGATGGAAACACCATATATTTT. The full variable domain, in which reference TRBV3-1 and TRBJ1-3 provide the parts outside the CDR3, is DTAVSQTPKYLVTQMGNDKSIKCEQNLGHDTMYWYKQDSKKFLKIMFSYNNKELIINETVPNRFSPKSPDKAHLNLHINSLELGDSAVYFCASSHDGNTIYFGEGSWLTVV.

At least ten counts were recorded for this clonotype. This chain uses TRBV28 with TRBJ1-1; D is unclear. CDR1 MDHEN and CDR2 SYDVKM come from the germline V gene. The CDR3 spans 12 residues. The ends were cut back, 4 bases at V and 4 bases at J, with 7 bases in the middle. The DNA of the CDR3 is TGTGCCAGCAGTTGGGGAGTCACTGAAGCTTTCTTT. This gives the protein CASSWGVTEAFF.